Below are 10 T cell receptor beta chains sequenced from a single sample in a study of shared clonotypes between healthy human individuals. The naive CD8 subset, CD45RO-negative cells positively selected for CCR7, excluded terminally differentiated effector memory CD45RA+ cells. TCRdb's table, derived via immunoSEQ multiplex PCR, lists solely in-frame clones and lacks some. The sample has millions of clones, 85% to 95% seen once. Sequenced input: naive CD8+ T cells from PBMCs. These receptors were collected from a man aged 18 to 35 in good health. Some clones in this sample may be carry-over from other donors' samples.

The J gene is TRBJ2-5, the V gene TRBV5-6; 13 nucleotides line up with TRBD2. This CDR3 is 15 amino acids long. V lost 4 bases and J lost 5; bases outside the gene matches: 5. CDR1 and CDR2 (germline): SGHDT, YYEEEE. The CDR3 DNA reads TGTGCCAGCAGCGAGGGACTAGCGGGATGGGAGACCCAGTACTTC. It codes for CASSEGLAGWETQYF.

In DNA form, the CDR3 reads TGTGCCAGCAGTGGGAGCGGGAGGTTCTACGAGCAGTACTTC. Amino acids: CASSGSGRFYEQYF. The chain employs TRBV2 and TRBJ2-7; the match to TRBD2 covers 9 bases. Trimming cost V 4 bases and J 3 bases; bases outside gene matches: 4. The germline CDR1 and CDR2 sequences are SNHLY and FYNNEI. This CDR3 is built from 14 residues.

The V and J genes are TRBV5-1 and TRBJ2-1; TRBD1 might be the D (5 bases). V shed 0 bases and J shed 3 bases, with 10 bases lying between them. The CDR3 extends over 15 amino acids. Germline CDR1 reads SGHRS; CDR2 reads YFSETQ. The CDR3 loop reads CASSLDRPLYNEQFF. For the CDR3, the DNA is TGCGCCAGCAGCTTGGACAGGCCACTCTACAATGAGCAGTTCTTC.

This sequence joins TRBV7-8 and TRBJ2-6, with 10 bases aligning to TRBD1. The CDR3 has 18 amino acids. CDR1 and CDR2 from the germline V gene are SGHVS and FQNEAQ. The J segment lost 1 base and the V segment lost 3 bases, leaving 6 bases of the junction unmatched. DNA for the CDR3: TGTGCCAGCAGCTTCCGGGACAGGGGCGAGTCTGGGGCCAACGTCCTGACTTTC. Residues: CASSFRDRGESGANVLTF.

The chain links TRBV5-1 to TRBJ2-3; TRBD2 matches 8 bases. This CDR3 has 17 amino acids. J was trimmed by 0 bases and V by 3 bases; bases with no gene match: 9. Germline loops: CDR1 SGHRS, CDR2 YFSETQ. CDR3 protein: CASSSPPSGSSTDTQYF. CDR3 DNA: TGCGCCAGCAGCTCGCCACCCAGCGGGAGTAGCACAGATACGCAGTATTTT.

This clone appeared a single time. The V and J genes are TRBV6-6 and TRBJ2-3; a weak D match, TRBD1 (5 bases). CDR3 length equals 13 residues. V dropped 5 bases and J dropped 6 bases, with 12 bases sitting between them. Germline V gives CDR1 MNHNY, CDR2 SVGAGI (reference sequence). CDR3 sequence: CASSQLKGDTQYF. As DNA, the CDR3 is TGTGCCAGCAGTCAACTGAAGGGGGATACGCAGTATTTT.

The chain links TRBV15 to TRBJ2-1, with D possibly TRBD1 on 6 matching bases. This CDR3 has 16 amino acids. Looked up from germline, CDR1 is LNHNV and CDR2 is YYDKDF (reference sequence). Trimming left V 4 bases short and J 8 bases short, with 21 bases between. Here the CDR3 DNA reads TGTGCCACCAGCAATTCCGCTGGACCCAGGGGTGATGAGCAGTTCTTC. Its translation: CATSNSAGPRGDEQFF.

V usage is TRBV4-1 and J usage is TRBJ1-4; D remains ambiguous. Trimming stripped 1 base from V and 4 bases from J, with 4 bases between. The germline gives CDR1 MGHRA, CDR2 YSYEKL. The CDR3 length is 13 residues. CDR3 residues: CASSQVFNEKLFF. CDR3 DNA: TGCGCCAGCAGCCAAGTTTTTAATGAAAAACTGTTTTTT.

The gene calls are TRBV11-2 and TRBJ2-2, with 13 bases aligning to TRBD2. V shed 6 bases and J 5 bases; nucleotides not matched to a gene: 6. The CDR3 length is 16 residues. CDR1 SGHAT and CDR2 FQNNGV come from the germline V gene. The CDR3 is CASRDGLAGVTGELFF. The DNA of the CDR3 is TGTGCCAGCAGAGACGGACTAGCGGGAGTGACCGGGGAGCTGTTTTTT.

V is TRBV27 and J is TRBJ2-5; 7 bases fit TRBD1. The CDR3 sequence is 14 residues long. In germline, CDR1 is MNHEY, CDR2 SMNVEV (reference sequence). Trimming removed 5 bases from V and 5 bases from J; junction bases left unmatched: 8. The CDR3 loop reads CASSPTGIWETQYF. CDR3 nucleotide sequence: TGTGCCAGCAGTCCGACAGGGATTTGGGAGACCCAGTACTTC.